This TCR beta chain was obtained from a study of CXCR3-negative and CXCR3-positive naive CD8 T cells. As regards this clonotype: What it binds is unknown.

The CDR3 sequence is 15 residues long. Naive CD8+ T lymphocytes were specified as CD45RO-CCR7+CD27+CD95-. UMI labels and 5' RACE were used to prepare the TRB cDNA libraries. TCRdb re-called the 5' RACE reads; one entry per CDR3 protein, DNA not given. The specimen's table records around 61,000 distinct CDR3 sequences. Whole-study results and caveats: Memory CD8+ cells had much lower diversity, and both naive subsets had comparably high diversity. Higher TRB CDR3 hydrophobicity marked CXCR3-positive naive cells relative to CXCR3-negative naive cells.

The clonotype originates from a human donor in good health. Some clones in this sample may be carry-over from other donors' samples. What was sequenced was naive CXCR3+ CD8+ T cells from blood. Subset denoted: CD45RO-CCR7+CD27+CD95- naive CD8+ T cells expressing CXCR3 (TNR3+). The chain has TRBV3-2 and TRBJ2-1. TRBV3-2 is listed as a pseudogene. CDR3 region: CASSPGFKSYNEQFF.